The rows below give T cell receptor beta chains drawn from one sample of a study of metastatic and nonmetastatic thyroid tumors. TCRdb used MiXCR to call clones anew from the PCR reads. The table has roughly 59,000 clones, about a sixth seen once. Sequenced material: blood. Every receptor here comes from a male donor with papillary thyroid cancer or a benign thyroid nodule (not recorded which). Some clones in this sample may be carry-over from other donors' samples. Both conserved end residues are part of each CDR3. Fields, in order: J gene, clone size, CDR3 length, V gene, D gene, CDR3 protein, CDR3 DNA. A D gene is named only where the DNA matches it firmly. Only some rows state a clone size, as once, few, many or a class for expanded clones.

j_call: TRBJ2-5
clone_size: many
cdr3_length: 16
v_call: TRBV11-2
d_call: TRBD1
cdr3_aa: CASSKGQGGSQETQYF
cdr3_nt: TGTGCCAGCAGCAAAGGACAGGGGGGCTCGCAAGAGACCCAGTACTTC

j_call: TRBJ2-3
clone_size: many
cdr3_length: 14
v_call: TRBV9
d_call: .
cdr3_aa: CASSVDWRTDTQYF
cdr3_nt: TGTGCCAGCAGCGTAGATTGGCGCACAGATACGCAGTATTTT

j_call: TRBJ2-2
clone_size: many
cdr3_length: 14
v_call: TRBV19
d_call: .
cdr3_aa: CASREATNTGELFF
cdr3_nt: TGTGCCAGTAGGGAGGCCACTAACACCGGGGAGCTGTTTTTT

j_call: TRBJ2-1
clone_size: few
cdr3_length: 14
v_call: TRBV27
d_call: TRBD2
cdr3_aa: CASSLASGYNEQFF
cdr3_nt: TGTGCCAGCAGTTTGGCTAGCGGATACAATGAGCAGTTCTTC

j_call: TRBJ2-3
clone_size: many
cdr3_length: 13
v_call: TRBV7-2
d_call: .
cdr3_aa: CASSLMYTDTQYF
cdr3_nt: TGTGCCAGCAGCTTAATGTACACAGATACGCAGTATTTT

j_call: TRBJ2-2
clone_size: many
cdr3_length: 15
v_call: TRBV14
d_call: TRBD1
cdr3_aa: CASSRRNRGLRELFF
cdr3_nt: TGTGCCAGCAGCCGGAGGAACAGGGGGCTCCGGGAGCTGTTTTTT

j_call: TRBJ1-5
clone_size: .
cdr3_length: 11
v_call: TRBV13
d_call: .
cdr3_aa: CASSPNQPQHF
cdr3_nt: TGTGCCAGCAGTCCGAATCAGCCCCAGCATTTT

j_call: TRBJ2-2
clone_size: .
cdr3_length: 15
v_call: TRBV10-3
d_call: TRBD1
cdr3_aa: CAISEVQGEVWELFF
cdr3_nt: TGTGCCATCAGTGAGGTACAGGGGGAAGTCTGGGAGCTGTTTTTT

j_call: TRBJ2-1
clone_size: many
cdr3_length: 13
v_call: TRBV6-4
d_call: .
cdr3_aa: CASSDGDYNEQFF
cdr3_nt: TGTGCCAGCAGTGACGGGGACTACAATGAGCAGTTCTTC

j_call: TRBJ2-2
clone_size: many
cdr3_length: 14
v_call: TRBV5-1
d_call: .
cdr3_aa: CASSSGVGTGELFF
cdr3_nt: TGCGCCAGCAGTTCAGGGGTAGGGACCGGGGAGCTGTTTTTT

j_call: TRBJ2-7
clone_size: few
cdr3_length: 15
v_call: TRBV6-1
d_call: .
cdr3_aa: CASSLRRGNSYEQYF
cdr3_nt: TGTGCCAGCAGTCTTAGACGGGGAAACTCCTACGAGCAGTACTTC

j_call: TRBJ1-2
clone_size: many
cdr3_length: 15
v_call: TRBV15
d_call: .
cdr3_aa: CATSIEMGRTYGYTF
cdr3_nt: TGTGCCACCAGCATAGAGATGGGCAGAACTTATGGCTACACCTTC

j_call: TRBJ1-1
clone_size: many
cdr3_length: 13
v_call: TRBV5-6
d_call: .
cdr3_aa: CASSPGTNTEAFF
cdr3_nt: TGTGCCAGCAGCCCTGGGACGAACACTGAAGCTTTCTTT

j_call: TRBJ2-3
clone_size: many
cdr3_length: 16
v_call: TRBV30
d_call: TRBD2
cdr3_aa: CAWGLGVRGGGDTQYF
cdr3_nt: TGTGCCTGGGGCCTCGGGGTGCGGGGGGGAGGTGATACGCAGTATTTT

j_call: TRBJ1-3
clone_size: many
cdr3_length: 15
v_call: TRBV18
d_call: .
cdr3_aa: CASSPQQSSGNTIYF
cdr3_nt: TGTGCCAGCTCACCCCAACAGTCCTCTGGAAACACCATATATTTT

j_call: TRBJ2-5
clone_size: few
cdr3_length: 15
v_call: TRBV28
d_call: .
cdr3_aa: CASSSEQGFRETQYF
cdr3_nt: TGTGCCAGCAGCTCTGAACAGGGTTTTCGAGAGACCCAGTACTTC

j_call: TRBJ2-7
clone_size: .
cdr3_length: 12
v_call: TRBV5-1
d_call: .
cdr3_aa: CASSLEGREQYF
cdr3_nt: TGCGCCAGCAGCTTGGAGGGGCGGGAGCAGTACTTC

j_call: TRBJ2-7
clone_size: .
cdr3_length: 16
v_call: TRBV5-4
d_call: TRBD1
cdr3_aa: CASSLGDRGGWFEQYF
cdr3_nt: TGTGCCAGCAGCTTGGGCGACAGGGGCGGATGGTTCGAGCAGTACTTC

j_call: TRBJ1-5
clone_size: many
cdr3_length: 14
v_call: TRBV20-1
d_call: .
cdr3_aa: CSARGEVGNQPQHF
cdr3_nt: TGCAGTGCTAGAGGAGAAGTCGGCAATCAGCCCCAGCATTTT

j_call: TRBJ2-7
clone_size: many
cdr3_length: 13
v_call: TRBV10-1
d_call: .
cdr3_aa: CASSAGRDYEQYF
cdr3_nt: TGCGCCAGCAGTGCGGGACGGGACTACGAGCAGTACTTC

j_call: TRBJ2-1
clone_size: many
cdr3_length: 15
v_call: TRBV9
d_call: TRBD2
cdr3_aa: CASSLGLADDNEQFF
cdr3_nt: TGTGCCAGCAGCCTGGGACTAGCGGACGACAATGAGCAGTTCTTC

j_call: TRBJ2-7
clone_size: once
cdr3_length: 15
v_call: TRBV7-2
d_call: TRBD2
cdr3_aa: CASSLGGTSGSGQYF
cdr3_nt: TGTGCCAGCAGCTTAGGAGGGACTAGCGGGAGTGGGCAGTACTTC

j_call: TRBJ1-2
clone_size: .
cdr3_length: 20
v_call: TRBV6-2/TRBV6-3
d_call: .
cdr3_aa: CASSYSAHLGVAALNYGYTF
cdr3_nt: TGTGCCAGCAGTTACTCCGCACATTTAGGGGTGGCGGCTCTAAACTATGGCTACACCTTC

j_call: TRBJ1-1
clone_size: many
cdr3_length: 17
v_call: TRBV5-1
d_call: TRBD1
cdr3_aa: CASRMGTGSSWTGEAFF
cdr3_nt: TGCGCCAGCAGAATGGGGACAGGGTCTTCCTGGACGGGTGAAGCTTTCTTT

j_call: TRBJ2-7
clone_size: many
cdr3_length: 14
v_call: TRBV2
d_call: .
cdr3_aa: CASSEGGRSYEQYF
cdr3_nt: TGTGCCAGCAGTGAAGGAGGCAGATCCTACGAGCAGTACTTC

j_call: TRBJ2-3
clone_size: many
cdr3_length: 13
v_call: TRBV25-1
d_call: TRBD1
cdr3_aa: CASRGTGTDTQYF
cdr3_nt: TGTGCCAGCAGAGGGACAGGCACAGATACGCAGTATTTT

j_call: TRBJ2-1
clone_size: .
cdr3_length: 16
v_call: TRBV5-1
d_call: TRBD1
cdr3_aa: CASIVVYRGLGNEHFF
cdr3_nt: TGCGCCAGCATCGTCGTTTACAGGGGGCTGGGCAATGAGCATTTCTTC

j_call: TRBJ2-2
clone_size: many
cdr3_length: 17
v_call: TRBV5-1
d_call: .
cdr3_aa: CASSLNTGLGNTGELFF
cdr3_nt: TGCGCCAGCAGCTTAAATACAGGGCTGGGGAACACCGGGGAGCTGTTTTTT

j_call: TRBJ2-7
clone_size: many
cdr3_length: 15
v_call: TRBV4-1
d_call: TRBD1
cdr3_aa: CASSQGTGDPYEQYF
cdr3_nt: TGCGCCAGCAGCCAAGGAACAGGGGATCCCTACGAGCAGTACTTC

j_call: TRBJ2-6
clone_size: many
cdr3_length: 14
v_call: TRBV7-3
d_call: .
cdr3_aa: CASSLYSGANVLTF
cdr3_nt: TGTGCCAGCAGCTTATACTCTGGGGCCAACGTCCTGACTTTC

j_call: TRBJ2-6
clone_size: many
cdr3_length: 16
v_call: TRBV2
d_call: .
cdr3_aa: CASVEGAKGGANALTF
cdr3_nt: TGTGCCAGCGTCGAAGGGGCCAAGGGGGGGGCCAACGCCCTGACTTTC

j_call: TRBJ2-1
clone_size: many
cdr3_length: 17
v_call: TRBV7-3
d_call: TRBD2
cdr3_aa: CASSSLAGALVGDEQFF
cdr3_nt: TGTGCCAGCAGCTCACTAGCGGGGGCCCTCGTAGGCGATGAGCAGTTCTTC

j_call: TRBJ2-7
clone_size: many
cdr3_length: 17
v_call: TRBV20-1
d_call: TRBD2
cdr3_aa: CSASSSAGGLNSYEQYF
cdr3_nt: TGCAGTGCCAGTAGTTCAGCGGGGGGCTTGAACTCCTACGAGCAGTACTTC

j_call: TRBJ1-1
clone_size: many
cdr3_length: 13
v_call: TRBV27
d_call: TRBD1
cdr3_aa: CASNRGFNTEAFF
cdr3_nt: TGTGCCAGCAACAGGGGCTTTAACACTGAAGCTTTCTTT

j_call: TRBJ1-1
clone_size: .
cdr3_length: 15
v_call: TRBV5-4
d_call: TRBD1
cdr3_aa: CASSLGQGMNTEAFF
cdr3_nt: TGTGCCAGCAGCCTAGGACAGGGGATGAACACTGAAGCTTTCTTT

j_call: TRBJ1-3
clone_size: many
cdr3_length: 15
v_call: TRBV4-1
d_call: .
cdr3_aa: CASSQDFNSGNTIYF
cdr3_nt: TGCGCCAGCAGCCAAGATTTCAATTCTGGAAACACCATATATTTT

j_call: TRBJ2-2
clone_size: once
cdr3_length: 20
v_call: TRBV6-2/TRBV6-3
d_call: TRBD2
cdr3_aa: CASSRTSAVALIANTGELFF
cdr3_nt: TGTGCCAGCAGTCGTACTAGCGCGGTGGCCTTAATCGCGAACACCGGGGAGCTGTTTTTT

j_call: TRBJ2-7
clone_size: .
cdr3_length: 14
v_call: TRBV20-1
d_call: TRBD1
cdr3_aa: CSARGPGGGYEQYF
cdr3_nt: TGCAGTGCTAGAGGGCCAGGGGGCGGGTACGAGCAGTACTTC

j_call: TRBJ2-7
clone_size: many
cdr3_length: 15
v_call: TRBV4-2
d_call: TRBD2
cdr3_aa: CASSQDSSGSYEQYF
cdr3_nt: TGTGCCAGCAGCCAAGACTCTAGCGGCTCCTACGAGCAGTACTTC

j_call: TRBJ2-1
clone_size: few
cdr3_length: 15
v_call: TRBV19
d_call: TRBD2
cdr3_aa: CASSRMGGNYNEQFF
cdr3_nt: TGTGCCAGTAGCCGGATGGGAGGGAATTACAATGAGCAGTTCTTC

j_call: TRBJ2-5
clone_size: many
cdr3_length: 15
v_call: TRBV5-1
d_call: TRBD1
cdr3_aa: CASSLGQGAVETQYF
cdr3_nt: TGCGCCAGCAGCTTGGGACAGGGGGCGGTGGAGACCCAGTACTTC

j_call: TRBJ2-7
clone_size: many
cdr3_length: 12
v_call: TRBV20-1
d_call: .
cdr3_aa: CSAQETETRQYF
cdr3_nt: TGCAGTGCTCAAGAAACAGAGACCAGGCAGTACTTC

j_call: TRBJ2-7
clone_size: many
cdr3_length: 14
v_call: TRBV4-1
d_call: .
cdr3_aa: CASSQGAGAYEQYF
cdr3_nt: TGCGCCAGCAGCCAGGGGGCGGGGGCCTACGAGCAGTACTTC

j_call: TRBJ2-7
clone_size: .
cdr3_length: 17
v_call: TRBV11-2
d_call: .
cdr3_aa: CASSLLQDPGSFYEQYF
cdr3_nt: TGTGCCAGCAGCTTACTCCAGGACCCGGGTTCTTTCTACGAGCAGTACTTC

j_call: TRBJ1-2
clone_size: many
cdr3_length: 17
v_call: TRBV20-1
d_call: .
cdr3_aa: CSARDRLLSAGNYGYTF
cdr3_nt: TGCAGTGCTAGAGATCGTCTCCTTTCGGCAGGCAACTATGGCTACACCTTC

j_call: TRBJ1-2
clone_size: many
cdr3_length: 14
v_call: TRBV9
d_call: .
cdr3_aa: CASSQGMGDHGYTF
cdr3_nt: TGTGCCAGCAGCCAGGGAATGGGTGATCATGGCTACACCTTC

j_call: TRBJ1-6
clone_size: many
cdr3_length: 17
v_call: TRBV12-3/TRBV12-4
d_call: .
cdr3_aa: CASSLVPRRTRDSPLHF
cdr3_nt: TGTGCCAGCAGTTTAGTTCCCAGGCGGACGAGGGATTCACCCCTCCACTTT

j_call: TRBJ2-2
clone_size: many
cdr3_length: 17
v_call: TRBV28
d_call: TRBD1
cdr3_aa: CASSLWELSGGPGELFF
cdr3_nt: TGTGCCAGCAGTTTATGGGAGTTATCAGGGGGCCCCGGGGAGCTGTTTTTT

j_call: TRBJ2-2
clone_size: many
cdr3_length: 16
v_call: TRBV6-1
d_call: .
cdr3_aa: CASRKSYSGESGELFF
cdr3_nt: TGTGCCAGCAGAAAGTCTTACTCGGGGGAATCCGGGGAGCTGTTTTTT

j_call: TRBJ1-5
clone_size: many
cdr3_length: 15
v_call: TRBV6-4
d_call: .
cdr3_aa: CASSETGDSNQPQHF
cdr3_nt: TGTGCCAGCAGTGAGACAGGAGATAGCAATCAGCCCCAGCATTTT

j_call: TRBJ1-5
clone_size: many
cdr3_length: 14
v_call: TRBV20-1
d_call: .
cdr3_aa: CSASPGNSNQPQHF
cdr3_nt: TGCAGTGCTAGTCCGGGGAATAGCAATCAGCCCCAGCATTTT

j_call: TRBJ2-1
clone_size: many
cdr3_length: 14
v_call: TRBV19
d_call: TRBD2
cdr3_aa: CASRRTSGMREQFF
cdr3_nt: TGTGCCAGTAGGCGGACTAGCGGGATGCGGGAGCAGTTCTTC

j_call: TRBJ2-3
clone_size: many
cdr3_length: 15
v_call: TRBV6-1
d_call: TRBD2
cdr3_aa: CASSGLAGGADTQYF
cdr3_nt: TGTGCCAGCAGTGGCCTAGCGGGAGGTGCAGATACGCAGTATTTT

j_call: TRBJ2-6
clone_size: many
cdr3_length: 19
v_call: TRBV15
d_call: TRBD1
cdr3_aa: CATSRVGRVGGTGANVLTF
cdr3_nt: TGTGCCACCAGCAGGGTAGGACGGGTAGGGGGCACTGGGGCCAACGTCCTGACTTTC

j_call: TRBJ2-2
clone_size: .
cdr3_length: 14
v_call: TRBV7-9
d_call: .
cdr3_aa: CASVQRLYAGELFF
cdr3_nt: TGTGCCAGTGTACAGCGGTTATACGCCGGGGAGCTGTTTTTT

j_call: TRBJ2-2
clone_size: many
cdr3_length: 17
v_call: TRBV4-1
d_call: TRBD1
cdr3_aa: CASSQAWTGPGGGELFF
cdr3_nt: TGCGCCAGCAGCCAAGCATGGACAGGGCCGGGTGGCGGGGAGCTGTTTTTT

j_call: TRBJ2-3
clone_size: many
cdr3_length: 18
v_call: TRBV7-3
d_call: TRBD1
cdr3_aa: CASSLKTGGGGPEDTQYF
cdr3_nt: TGTGCCAGCAGCTTAAAGACAGGGGGCGGGGGGCCCGAAGATACGCAGTATTTT

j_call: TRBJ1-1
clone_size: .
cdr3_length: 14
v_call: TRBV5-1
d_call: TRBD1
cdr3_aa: CASSPWKGGTEAFF
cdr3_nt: TGCGCCAGCAGCCCTTGGAAAGGGGGCACCGAAGCTTTCTTT

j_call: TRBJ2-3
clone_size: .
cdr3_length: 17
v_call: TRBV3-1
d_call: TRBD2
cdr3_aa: CASSRLWTSGSTDTQYF
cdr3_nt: TGTGCCAGCAGCCGACTCTGGACTAGCGGAAGCACAGATACTCAGTATTTT